One sample yielded the 3 T cell receptor beta chains listed below, sequenced in a study of blood T cell repertoires in COVID-19. The method was immunoSEQ multiplex PCR; TCRdb's version includes in-frame clones alone and lacks a portion of them. This sample has roughly 400,000 clones, with about 90% found just once. Source material: PBMCs or T cells enriched from blood (not recorded which). Receptors originate from a young man who had recovered from COVID-19.

This rearrangement joins TRBV6-5 to TRBJ1-5, with no clear D. This CDR3 comprises 14 residues. Germline CDR1 MNHEY, CDR2 SVGAGI. Between the trimmed V and J ends, which lost 5 bases and 6 bases, there was a span of 14 bases. The CDR3 sequence: CASSPPGLRQPQHF. The CDR3 region has the DNA TGTGCCAGCAGTCCACCAGGACTTCGTCAGCCCCAGCATTTT.

This clone was picked up one time. The chain couples TRBV7-2 to TRBJ1-2; D is unclear. V was shortened by 3 bases and J by 3 bases, with 8 bases between the two germline ends. The CDR3 spans 13 residues. The germline V gene has CDR1 SGHTA and CDR2 FQGNSA. CDR3 amino acids: CASSLAQYYGYTF. The CDR3 bases are TGTGCCAGCAGCTTGGCCCAATACTATGGCTACACCTTC.

The chain links TRBV19 to TRBJ2-6; 7 bases are shared with TRBD1. The CDR3 contains 18 residues. V shed 5 bases, J shed 2 bases, and the junction held 12 bases outside the gene matches. Germline CDR1 LNHDA, CDR2 SQIVND (reference sequence). The CDR3: CASSWARQGITGANVLTF. The CDR3 coding sequence is TGTGCCAGTAGTTGGGCTCGACAGGGAATCACTGGGGCCAACGTCCTGACTTTC.